The rows below give T cell receptor beta chains drawn from one sample of a study of response to subunit inactivated influenza vaccine. Using its own MiXCR run on the RT-PCR reads, TCRdb lists one record per CDR3 protein. The data hold hundreds of thousands of distinct CDR3 sequences, with 11% to 15% observed a single time. Sample: PBMCs from blood, taken 14 to 15 days before vaccination. These receptors all stem from a man between 45 and 60 years old who received an inactivated influenza vaccine. Both conserved end residues are part of each CDR3. D genes are given only for firm matches. Size is stated for part of the rows, as once, few or many counts, or as a class when the clone is expanded.

clone_size d_call j_call v_call cdr3_nt cdr3_aa
NA TRBD2 TRBJ2-5 TRBV5-5 TGTGCCAGCAGCCCAGGGGTAGGACTAGCGGGAGAGGAGACCCAGTACTTC CASSPGVGLAGEETQYF
once TRBD2 TRBJ2-2 TRBV6-5 TGTGCCAGCAGTTACTCGTATAGACTAGCAGCTAACACCGGGGAGCTGTTTTTT CASSYSYRLAANTGELFF
many TRBD1 TRBJ1-6 TRBV3-1 TGTGCCAGCAGCCAAGTGGAATCGGACAGGAATTCACCCCTCCACTTT CASSQVESDRNSPLHF
few NA TRBJ2-6 TRBV12-3/TRBV12-4 TGTGCCAGCAGCAAAACTGGGGCCAACGTCCTGACTTTC CASSKTGANVLTF
NA NA TRBJ2-7 TRBV20-1 TGCAGTGCTAGAGACCTCCCGCTTGTCACCGAGCAGTACTTC CSARDLPLVTEQYF
few NA TRBJ2-1 TRBV19 TGTGCCAGTAGTGCAGGGCGAGGGTGGAATGAGCAGTTCTTC CASSAGRGWNEQFF
NA TRBD1 TRBJ1-1 TRBV18 TGTGCCAGCTCAGTAAGACCGGGACAGGGTCACACTGAAGCTTTCTTT CASSVRPGQGHTEAFF
few NA TRBJ2-1 TRBV7-2 TGTGCCAGCAGCTTAGAAAACGGCTTCAATGAGCAGTTCTTC CASSLENGFNEQFF
few NA TRBJ1-1 TRBV6-1 TGTGCCAGCAAGAACAGCCTGAACACTGAAGCTTTCTTT CASKNSLNTEAFF
NA NA TRBJ2-2 TRBV6-1 TGTGCCAGCAGGACCCCCACCGGACAGACCACCGGGGAGCTGTTTTTT CASRTPTGQTTGELFF
few NA TRBJ2-6 TRBV28 TGTGCCAGCAGTTTATTTCTAGTGGCTGGGGCCAACGTCCTGACTTTC CASSLFLVAGANVLTF
NA TRBD1 TRBJ1-6 TRBV19 TGTGCCAGTAAGGTGGGGACAGGGACGTATTCACCCCTCCACTTT CASKVGTGTYSPLHF
NA NA TRBJ2-2 TRBV7-8 TGTGCCAGCAGCAAACAGGTTTCTTGGACCGGGGAGCTGTTTTTT CASSKQVSWTGELFF
NA TRBD2 TRBJ2-1 TRBV6-2/TRBV6-3 TGTGCCAGCAAAATCAAGACTAGCGGGAGATACAATGAGCAGTTCTTC CASKIKTSGRYNEQFF
NA TRBD2 TRBJ2-1 TRBV11-2 TGTGCCAGCAGCTTGTCCGTCCCTCAGCGGGACCTTTACAATGAGCAGTTCTTC CASSLSVPQRDLYNEQFF
many NA TRBJ2-1 TRBV28 TGTGCCAGCAGTACCCTTCACGGGGGTAGCTCCTACAATGAGCAGTTCTTC CASSTLHGGSSYNEQFF
NA NA TRBJ1-1 TRBV11-2 TGTGCCAGCCTCCGGGGGTTGGACACTGAAGCTTTCTTT CASLRGLDTEAFF
few TRBD2 TRBJ2-7 TRBV5-5 TGTGCCAGCACCAAGCCCCCGGGACTAGCGAGCGACGAGCAGTACTTC CASTKPPGLASDEQYF
few NA TRBJ2-1 TRBV7-2 TGTGCCAGCAGCTTAGCGGCTATGCGTCACAATGAGCAGTTCTTC CASSLAAMRHNEQFF
few TRBD1 TRBJ2-2 TRBV5-1 TGCGCCAGCAGCTTGGCCGGGGACAGGGGCACCGGGGAGCTGTTTTTT CASSLAGDRGTGELFF
NA NA TRBJ2-1 TRBV6-2/TRBV6-3 TGTGCCAGCAGCCCCCCCCTTATGGGGAATGAGCAGATCTTC CASSPPLMGNEQIF
NA TRBD1 TRBJ1-6 TRBV10-3 TGTGCCATCAGTGGGCCGGGACAGGGGAATTCACCCCTCCACTTT CAISGPGQGNSPLHF
few TRBD2 TRBJ2-3 TRBV20-1 TGCAGTGCTCCTCGGGGGGGCGCGTTAGCGCGCACAGATACGCAGTATTTT CSAPRGGALARTDTQYF
NA NA TRBJ2-1 TRBV12-3/TRBV12-4 TGTGCCAGCAGTCCGACTAGGCTCTGCAATGAGCAGTTCTTC CASSPTRLCNEQFF
NA NA TRBJ2-7 TRBV4-2 TGTGCCAGCAGCCAAGGTAACGGGGCCTCCTACGAGCAGTACTTC CASSQGNGASYEQYF
NA NA TRBJ2-4 TRBV4-3 TGCGCCAGCAGCCAGTCCGGTGTAGCCAAAAACATTCAGTACTTC CASSQSGVAKNIQYF
few NA TRBJ1-1 TRBV20-1 TGCAGTGCTAGAGCCACCGGGCCCCGCACCGAAGCTTTCTTT CSARATGPRTEAFF
many NA TRBJ2-7 TRBV6-5 TGTGCCAGCAGTCAGGGAGTAACCTACGAGCAGTACTTC CASSQGVTYEQYF
few TRBD2 TRBJ2-1 TRBV7-3 TGTGCCAGCAGCTTAAACAGTGCCGGCGGGAGGAATGAGCAGTTCTTC CASSLNSAGGRNEQFF
NA NA TRBJ2-3 TRBV5-1 TGCGCCAGCAGCTCGACAACTAGCACAGATACGCAGTATTTT CASSSTTSTDTQYF
NA TRBD1 TRBJ1-1 TRBV27 TGTGCCAGCAGTTCGACAGGGTTTGAAGCTTTCTTT CASSSTGFEAFF
medium-sized NA TRBJ2-7 TRBV21-1 TGTGCCAGCAGCAAAGTACGGGACAGGGGAAACTACGAGCAGTACTTC CASSKVRDRGNYEQYF
once NA TRBJ2-7 TRBV6-2/TRBV6-3 TGTGCCAGCAGTTACCGCCCCGACGGGGAGCAGTACTTC CASSYRPDGEQYF
few NA TRBJ2-2 TRBV27 TGTGCCAGCAGTTTTCGGGGGCGAAGTGGGGAGCTGTTTTTT CASSFRGRSGELFF
few NA TRBJ2-2 TRBV6-2/TRBV6-3 TGTGCCAGCAGGCTCCAGGGAGGGAACACCGGGGAGCTGTTTTTT CASRLQGGNTGELFF
few NA TRBJ1-5 TRBV3-1 TGTGCCAGCAGCCAATACCCGGGCCCCAATCAGCCCCAGCATTTT CASSQYPGPNQPQHF
NA NA TRBJ1-1 TRBV11-2 TGTGCCAGCAGCTTCGGGGCTAACACTGAAGCTTTCTTT CASSFGANTEAFF
NA NA TRBJ2-1 TRBV20-1 TGCAGTGGGGGCCGGACCTACAATGAGCAGTTCTTC CSGGRTYNEQFF
NA TRBD2 TRBJ2-1 TRBV4-2 TGTGCCAGCAGCCAAGCTGGACTAGCGGGAGTTGTTGAGCAGTTCTTC CASSQAGLAGVVEQFF
NA NA TRBJ2-7 TRBV27 TGTGCCAGCAGTTTAATGCCGGCTCTAGAGCAGTACTTC CASSLMPALEQYF
NA NA TRBJ2-7 TRBV11-2 TGTGCCAGCAGCTTAAACTCGGGGTTAGAGCAGTACTTC CASSLNSGLEQYF
many TRBD1 TRBJ2-2 TRBV12-3/TRBV12-4 TGTGCCAGCACCTGGACAGGGAGAGCCGGGGAGCTGTTTTTT CASTWTGRAGELFF